The 3 T cell receptor beta chains given below trace back to one sample, sequenced in a study of technical replicates of blood from several donors. Sequencing was performed with immunoSEQ multiplex PCR; in TCRdb, only in-frame clones are kept and a portion is missing. The data hold 60,000 to 95,000 clones, with 90% to 95% observed a single time. Sequenced material: T cells isolated from PBMCs. The source of these receptors is a human donor in good health. Some clones in this sample may be carry-over from other donors' samples.

The chain links TRBV11-2 to TRBJ2-7, with D hard to call. V lost 5 bases and J lost 0, with 14 bases in between. The CDR3 totals 15 residues. The V gene's germline CDR1 is SGHAT and CDR2 FQNNGV. This chain's CDR3 is CASSPEVGSSYEQYF. The CDR3 DNA reads TGTGCCAGCAGCCCAGAGGTCGGAAGCTCCTACGAGCAGTACTTC.

V gene TRBV7-9 combines with J gene TRBJ2-7; 13 nucleotides agree with TRBD2. The V segment lost 5 bases and the J segment 6 bases; nucleotides outside the gene matches: 7. Germline V gives CDR1 SEHNR, CDR2 FQNEAQ (reference sequence). The CDR3 spans 15 residues. CDR3 DNA: TGTGCCAGCAGCCCTCGGACTAGCGGGAGAGTCGAGCAGTACTTC. As protein: CASSPRTSGRVEQYF. Filled out from reference TRBV7-9 and TRBJ2-7, the complete variable domain reads DTGVSQNPRHKITKRGQNVTFRCDPISEHNRLYWYRQTLGQGPEFLTYFQNEAQLEKSRLLSDRFSAERPKGSFSTLEIQRTEQGDSAMYLCASSPRTSGRVEQYFGPGTRLTVT.

The CDR3 region has the DNA TGTGCCAGCAGTGTAAACAGGGACGGGCAGTACTTC. It specifies CASSVNRDGQYF. This rearrangement joins TRBV6-1 to TRBJ2-7, with a possible D match to TRBD1 (6 bases). Germline CDR1 is MNHNS and CDR2 is SASEGT. V was cut by 4 bases and J by 9 bases, with 13 bases left in between. CDR3 size: 12 residues.